This TCR beta chain was sequenced in a study of shared clonotypes between healthy human individuals. Study outcomes and limitations: Clonotype sharing across donors was expected to vary with sequencing depth. Researchers sampled only blood; tissue repertoires likely differ.

This clone has only one observation. Its antigen is undetermined. Clones were read by immunoSEQ multiplex PCR, and TCRdb kept only the in-frame ones, dropping some. The sample carries about 2.3 million clones, more than 85% recorded once. Looked up from germline, CDR1 is SEHNR and CDR2 is FQNEAQ (reference sequence). The CDR3 spans 16 residues. Unmatched junction bases numbered 6, after V lost 5 bases and J lost 0 bases. Sequenced sample: naive CD4+ T cells from PBMCs. Subset given: CD45RA+ positively selected. This receptor was identified in a man younger than 35 in good health. Some clones in this sample may be carry-over from other donors' samples. The chain is built from TRBV7-9 and TRBJ2-4, with TRBD1 matching 8 bases. CDR3 in DNA: TGTGCCAGCAGCCTCGGGACAGGAGAAGCCAAAAACATTCAGTACTTC. Translation: CASSLGTGEAKNIQYF.